This T cell receptor (beta chain) was sequenced for a study of cytomegalovirus exposure and HLA in healthy donors. In germline, CDR1 is MNHNS, CDR2 SASEGT. CDR3 length: 12 amino acids. Trimming left V 3 bases short and J 4 bases short, with 3 bases between. Notes on this clone: The antigen is undetermined.

TCRdb keeps only in-frame clones here, not all; method: immunoSEQ multiplex PCR. The table lists some 220,000 clones, around nine tenths of them singletons. Study-level findings and limits: For most TCR sequences rarity was the rule, although some public TCRs occurred in many donors.

This TCR derives from a woman under 30 in good health and CMV-seronegative. The chain recombines TRBV6-1 with TRBJ1-4; no clear D gene. Sequencing was carried out using PBMCs. The CDR3 loop is CASSDYNEKLFF. Written as DNA, the CDR3 is TGTGCCAGCAGTGACTATAATGAAAAACTGTTTTTT.